Following are 32 T cell receptor beta chains from one sample sequenced in a study of shared clonotypes between healthy human individuals. Using immunoSEQ multiplex PCR, the repertoire was profiled, and TCRdb retains in-frame clones only, with some absent. This table has some 2 million clones, about 95% appearing once. CD45RO-negative, CCR7-positively selected cells formed the naive CD8 fraction, excluding terminally differentiated effector memory CD45RA+ cells. The sequenced sample consisted of naive CD8+ T cells sorted from blood. The receptors come from a man younger than 30 in good health.

V usage is TRBV27 and J usage is TRBJ1-3; D perhaps matches TRBD1 (6 bases). CDR3 size: 14 residues. V shed 2 bases and J shed 2 bases, with 7 bases lying between them. Germline-derived CDR1 and CDR2 are MNHEY and SMNVEV (reference sequence). The CDR3 is CASSLNRAGNTIYF. For the CDR3, the DNA is TGTGCCAGCAGTTTAAACAGGGCTGGAAACACCATATATTTT.

With respect to this clone: In the same sample, other DNA sequences code for this CDR3. The V gene is TRBV27, the J gene TRBJ1-5; 9 bases are shared with TRBD1. The CDR3 loop spans 14 amino acids. Germline V gene data show CDR1 as MNHEY and CDR2 as SMNVEV (reference sequence). V was clipped by 5 bases and J by 5 bases; unmatched bases: 4. DNA of the CDR3: TGTGCCAGCAGTCAAGGACAGGGGCATCAGCCCCAGCATTTT. It codes for CASSQGQGHQPQHF.

CDR3 bases: TGTGCCACCAGCAGTAGGCCCGCGACATACGAGCAGTACTTC. This codes for CATSSRPATYEQYF. The chain combines TRBV15 with TRBJ2-7; D gene uncertain. Trimming took 3 bases from V and 4 from J, leaving 13 bases between them. Germline CDR1 reads LNHNV; CDR2 reads YYDKDF (reference sequence). The CDR3 runs 14 residues.

This chain connects TRBV9 to TRBJ2-7; D uncertain. CDR3 size: 15 residues. Per germline, CDR1 SGDLS and CDR2 YYNGEE. Between the trimmed V and J ends, which lost 0 bases and 0 bases, there was a span of 10 bases. The CDR3 spells CASSVEVVGSYEQYF. The DNA for the CDR3 is TGTGCCAGCAGCGTAGAGGTCGTTGGCTCCTACGAGCAGTACTTC.

The chain carries TRBV7-9 and TRBJ2-7; 7 positions match TRBD1. CDR1 and CDR2 (germline): SEHNR, FQNEAQ (reference sequence). V lost 2 bases to trimming and J lost 0 bases; unmatched junction nucleotides: 4. This CDR3 has 15 residues. The CDR3, as DNA: TGTGCCAGCAGCTTACTTGGGACAGCCTCCTACGAGCAGTACTTC. Protein sequence: CASSLLGTASYEQYF. Together with reference TRBV7-9 and TRBJ2-7, the CDR3 gives the full variable domain: DTGVSQNPRHKITKRGQNVTFRCDPISEHNRLYWYRQTLGQGPEFLTYFQNEAQLEKSRLLSDRFSAERPKGSFSTLEIQRTEQGDSAMYLCASSLLGTASYEQYFGPGTRLTVT.

The chain recombines TRBV7-9 with TRBJ1-6, with D tentatively TRBD1 (5 bases). CDR1 and CDR2 (germline): SEHNR, FQNEAQ (reference sequence). The V and J ends lost 1 base and 7 bases respectively, with 11 bases between them. The CDR3 spans 15 residues. The DNA of the CDR3 is TGTGCCAGCAGCTTAGGAGCGGGGGGGAATTCACCCCTCCACTTT. Its protein is CASSLGAGGNSPLHF.

This chain links TRBV7-8 with TRBJ2-1, with 13 bases lining up with TRBD2. V lost 5 bases to trimming and J lost 3 bases; unmatched junction nucleotides: 7. The germline gives CDR1 SGHVS, CDR2 FQNEAQ. The CDR3 spans 17 residues. The chain's CDR3 is CASSDGLAGAHYNEQFF. The DNA for the CDR3 is TGTGCCAGCAGCGATGGACTAGCGGGGGCCCACTACAATGAGCAGTTCTTC.

The chain is built from TRBV25-1 and TRBJ2-7, with D perhaps matching TRBD2 (6 bases). The length of the CDR3 is 14 residues. Trimming removed 0 bases from V and 2 bases from J, with 8 bases in between. The germline CDR1 and CDR2 sequences are MGHDK and SYGVNS. The CDR3 reads CASSEYAGTYEQYF. The DNA of the CDR3 is TGTGCCAGCAGTGAATATGCGGGGACCTACGAGCAGTACTTC.

The chain has TRBV5-6 and TRBJ1-1, with D tentatively TRBD1 (6 bases). V lost 2 bases, J lost 8 bases, and 7 bases lay in between. There are 11 residues in the CDR3. Germline V gene lookup returns CDR1 SGHDT and CDR2 YYEEEE. CDR3 DNA sequence: TGTGCCAGCAGCTTACAGGGAGAAGCTTTCTTT. It specifies CASSLQGEAFF.

The chain employs TRBV28 and TRBJ1-1; 7 bases align to TRBD1. J gave up 3 bases and V 8 bases, and 6 bases lay outside the gene matches. Looked up from germline, CDR1 is MDHEN and CDR2 is SYDVKM. The CDR3 consists of 13 residues. The CDR3 coding sequence is TGTGCCAGCGGACGACAGGGTTACACTGAAGCTTTCTTT. Its translation is CASGRQGYTEAFF.

The chain joins TRBV28 to TRBJ1-1; tentative D call: TRBD1 (5 bases). V dropped 1 base and J dropped 1 base, with 7 bases sitting between them. Germline V gene lookup returns CDR1 MDHEN and CDR2 SYDVKM. CDR3 length: 14 amino acids. As DNA, the CDR3 is TGTGCCAGCAGTTTATCAGGGTCGAACACTGAAGCTTTCTTT. Translated, it gives CASSLSGSNTEAFF.

The chain carries TRBV5-6 and TRBJ2-1; 11 nucleotides line up with TRBD2. CDR3 length: 16 amino acids. V lost 3 bases to trimming and J lost 8 bases; unmatched junction nucleotides: 10. Germline V gives CDR1 SGHDT, CDR2 YYEEEE. The CDR3, as DNA: TGTGCCAGCAGCTCTGTAGCGGGAGGGCTTATCGATGAGCAGTTCTTC. Translating gives CASSSVAGGLIDEQFF.

CDR3 protein: CASFPGTAEITEAFF. The CDR3 nucleotides are TGTGCCAGCTTCCCCGGGACAGCGGAGATCACTGAAGCTTTCTTT. This sequence joins TRBV2 and TRBJ1-1; 7 bases align to TRBD1. V trimming: 8 bases; J trimming: 4 bases; junction bases outside the gene matches: 13. The CDR3 has 15 amino acids. Germline V gives CDR1 SNHLY, CDR2 FYNNEI.

This chain uses TRBV27 with TRBJ2-5; 8 bases align to TRBD2. The CDR3 spans 17 residues. Trimming cost V 3 bases and J 2 bases; bases outside gene matches: 11. The germline gives CDR1 MNHEY, CDR2 SMNVEV (reference sequence). The CDR3 loop is CASSFGRGDLGQETQYF. DNA of the CDR3: TGTGCCAGCAGTTTTGGGCGGGGGGATTTGGGGCAAGAGACCCAGTACTTC.

The rearrangement uses TRBV6-5 and TRBJ2-7, with TRBD2 matching over 8 bases. This CDR3 comprises 14 residues. CDR1 MNHEY and CDR2 SVGAGI come from the germline V gene. V gave up 4 bases and J gave up 1 base; unmatched junction bases: 3. The CDR3 DNA sequence: TGTGCCAGCAGTTTGCGGGGGGCGTCCTACGAGCAGTACTTC. This sequence encodes CASSLRGASYEQYF.

This chain links TRBV30 with TRBJ2-5; D may be TRBD1 (5 bases). Germline CDR1 reads GTSNPN; CDR2 reads SVGIG (reference sequence). The V end was cut by 5 bases, the J end by 5 bases, with 21 bases between. This CDR3 comprises 15 residues. CDR3 in amino acids: CAWGHENVGWETQYF. The CDR3 bases are TGTGCCTGGGGACACGAGAATGTAGGGTGGGAGACCCAGTACTTC.

This chain links TRBV18 with TRBJ2-3, with 10 bases matching TRBD1. V lost 3 bases to trimming and J lost 3 bases; unmatched junction nucleotides: 3. Germline CDR1 reads KGHSH; CDR2 reads LQKENI. The CDR3 spans 15 residues. CDR3 nucleotide sequence: TGTGCCAGCTCACCGACAGGGGGCGTAACAGATACGCAGTATTTT. Translation: CASSPTGGVTDTQYF.

This clone was observed a single time. The chain has TRBV6-1 and TRBJ2-7; D possibly corresponds to TRBD1 (6 bases). CDR3 length: 14 amino acids. V was trimmed by 0 bases and J by 6 bases, leaving 12 bases between them. Looked up from germline, CDR1 is MNHNS and CDR2 is SASEGT. The CDR3, as DNA: TGTGCCAGCAGTGAAGCGGGGGCAGCCTCCGAGCAGTACTTC. This translates into CASSEAGAASEQYF.

This clone came up once. The genes are TRBV7-9 and TRBJ2-1; D unresolved. The germline gives CDR1 SEHNR, CDR2 FQNEAQ (reference sequence). V lost 0 bases and J 4 bases, leaving 13 bases between the germline ends. This CDR3 is built from 16 residues. This CDR3 reads CASSLASLPNYNEQFF. The CDR3 coding sequence is TGTGCCAGCAGCTTAGCGTCACTACCTAATTACAATGAGCAGTTCTTC.

The chain uses TRBV27 and TRBJ1-5, with TRBD1 identical over 8 bases. V trimming: 2 bases; J trimming: 4 bases; junction bases outside the gene matches: 16. Germline V gene lookup returns CDR1 MNHEY and CDR2 SMNVEV (reference sequence). The CDR3 spans 19 residues. CDR3 in DNA: TGTGCCAGCAGTTTAAGGGGGACAGGCGAGCAATATAGGAATCAGCCCCAGCATTTT. Protein sequence: CASSLRGTGEQYRNQPQHF.

A single count supports this clone. V gene TRBV6-6 combines with J gene TRBJ2-7, with 10 bases fitting TRBD2. V dropped 2 bases and J dropped 4; count of bases not matched to a gene: 8. Germline V lookup: CDR1 MNHNY, CDR2 SVGAGI (reference sequence). This CDR3 contains 16 residues. For the CDR3, the DNA is TGTGCCAGCAGTTACGAACTAGCGGGAAACGGGTACGAGCAGTACTTC. This sequence encodes CASSYELAGNGYEQYF.

The CDR3 nucleotides are TGTGCCTGGAGTGATCTTGATAGAGGGAGCACTGGAAACACCATATATTTT. Its translation: CAWSDLDRGSTGNTIYF. The V and J genes are TRBV30 and TRBJ1-3; D gene uncertain. The CDR3 has 17 amino acids. CDR1 GTSNPN and CDR2 SVGIG come from the germline V gene (reference sequence). V shed 1 base and J shed 2 bases, with 18 bases lying between them.

This clone was picked up one time. The rearrangement uses TRBV10-1 and TRBJ2-7; no firm D call. CDR1 and CDR2 from the germline V gene are WNHNN and SYGVQD (reference sequence). V shed 3 bases and J shed 5 bases, with 5 bases lying between them. CDR3 size: 11 residues. The CDR3 is CASSDDDEQYF. The CDR3 DNA reads TGCGCCAGCAGTGATGACGACGAGCAGTACTTC.

CDR3 sequence reads: CASSTGTGDEQYF. DNA for the CDR3: TGTGCCAGCAGCACTGGGACAGGGGACGAGCAGTACTTC. The J gene is TRBJ2-7, the V gene TRBV11-3, with 10 bases identical to TRBD1. This CDR3 spans 13 amino acids. After removal of 5 bases from V and 5 bases from J, the junction contained 3 bases not matched to a gene. The germline gives CDR1 SGHNT, CDR2 YENEEA.

The chain carries TRBV7-8 and TRBJ2-3; 9 bases line up with TRBD1. The CDR3 contains 18 residues. Germline trimming cut 4 bases from V and 0 bases from J; bases unmatched to any gene: 11. Germline loops: CDR1 SGHVS, CDR2 FQNEAQ. The CDR3 region is CASSWDRDDETSTDTQYF. DNA of the CDR3: TGTGCCAGCAGCTGGGACAGGGACGATGAGACTAGCACAGATACGCAGTATTTT.

This rearrangement joins TRBV28 to TRBJ1-4; D is unclear. This CDR3 contains 15 residues. Germline V gene lookup returns CDR1 MDHEN and CDR2 SYDVKM. V dropped 4 bases and J dropped 4 bases, with 13 bases sitting between them. DNA for the CDR3: TGTGCCAGCAGTTCGCCCCCCGGATTTAATGAAAAACTGTTTTTT. This encodes CASSSPPGFNEKLFF.

This chain uses TRBV25-1 with TRBJ2-7; D tentatively fits TRBD1 or TRBD2 (5 bases each). V gave up 8 bases and J gave up 0 bases, with 11 bases separating them. Germline V CDR1 and CDR2: MGHDK, SYGVNS. The CDR3 is 13 amino acids. As DNA, the CDR3 is TGTGCCAGCCACGGGACGGTCTCCTACGAGCAGTACTTC. It specifies CASHGTVSYEQYF.

Concerning this clone: Other DNA sequences in this sample translate to the same CDR3. This rearrangement joins TRBV27 to TRBJ2-3, with D uncertain. Germline V gene data show CDR1 as MNHEY and CDR2 as SMNVEV (reference sequence). The V gene lost 5 bases and the J gene lost 1 base, with 7 bases spanning the gap. The CDR3 sequence is 13 residues long. Here the CDR3 reads CASSPLGTDTQYF. The CDR3 nucleotides read TGTGCCAGCAGTCCTCTGGGCACAGATACGCAGTATTTT.

The CDR3 DNA reads as TGTGCCAGCAGCCTTACAGGGGGCCTGGGTCAGCCCCAGCATTTT. Its translation is CASSLTGGLGQPQHF. This chain uses TRBV7-9 with TRBJ1-5; TRBD1 matches at 9 bases. The CDR3 is made up of 15 amino acids. With V trimmed by 5 bases and J by 6 bases, 8 bases remained unmatched. The germline V gene encodes CDR1 SEHNR and CDR2 FQNEAQ (reference sequence).

This chain uses TRBV7-9 with TRBJ2-5; D not resolved. Germline CDR1 SEHNR, CDR2 FQNEAQ (reference sequence). CDR3 length: 14 amino acids. Trimming removed 1 base from V and 5 bases from J, with 11 bases in between. CDR3 protein: CASSLGSGFETQYF. CDR3 DNA: TGTGCCAGCAGCTTAGGATCCGGGTTCGAGACCCAGTACTTC. Looking up the rest from reference TRBV7-9 and TRBJ2-5 gives the full variable domain: DTGVSQNPRHKITKRGQNVTFRCDPISEHNRLYWYRQTLGQGPEFLTYFQNEAQLEKSRLLSDRFSAERPKGSFSTLEIQRTEQGDSAMYLCASSLGSGFETQYFGPGTRLLVL.

J is TRBJ2-3 and V is TRBV11-2; D is possibly TRBD1 or TRBD2 (5 bases each). With 5 bases removed from V and 0 bases from J, the gap between germline ends came to 15 bases. Germline CDR1 is SGHAT and CDR2 is FQNNGV. The CDR3 has 16 amino acids. The CDR3 loop reads CASSLGASTSTDTQYF. The CDR3 DNA sequence: TGTGCCAGCAGCCTCGGGGCTAGCACAAGCACAGATACGCAGTATTTT.

On this clone: This clone may be a read error of a much larger clone one base away. Other DNA sequences within the sample encode an identical CDR3. This chain joins TRBV11-2 and TRBJ2-7; D gene unclear. This CDR3 is 11 amino acids long. Germline V gene lookup returns CDR1 SGHAT and CDR2 FQNNGV. V was clipped by 5 bases and J by 4 bases, with 6 bases between them. This CDR3 is CASSPSYEQYF. The CDR3 coding sequence is TGTGCCAGCAGCCCCTCATACGAGCAGTACTTC. Complete variable domain (other parts from reference TRBV11-2 and TRBJ2-7): EAGVAQSPRYKIIEKRQSVAFWCNPISGHATLYWYQQILGQGPKLLIQFQNNGVVDDSQLPKDRFSAERLKGVDSTLKIQPAKLEDSAVYLCASSPSYEQYFGPGTRLTVT.